This TCR beta chain was obtained from a study of OX40 agonist ivuxolimab in advanced cancers. Produced via immunoSEQ multiplex PCR; TCRdb's table is partial and in-frame only. This repertoire shows roughly 93,000 clones, just over 90% found once; its top ten account for roughly 0.5%. Germline lookup yields CDR1 SQVTM and CDR2 ANQGSEA. The V end lost 4 bases, the J end lost 3 bases, and 9 bases lay between the germline ends. CDR3 size: 12 residues. Source: CD4+ or CD8+ T cells sorted from blood, taken in a trial of the OX40 agonist ivuxolimab. The J gene is TRBJ1-2, the V gene TRBV29-1; D remains ambiguous. This TCR came from an adult with an advanced solid tumor such as melanoma, head and neck, liver or kidney cancer. In DNA form, the CDR3 reads TGCAGCGTTGTAGCAGGAGACTATGGCTACACCTTC. Its protein product is CSVVAGDYGYTF.